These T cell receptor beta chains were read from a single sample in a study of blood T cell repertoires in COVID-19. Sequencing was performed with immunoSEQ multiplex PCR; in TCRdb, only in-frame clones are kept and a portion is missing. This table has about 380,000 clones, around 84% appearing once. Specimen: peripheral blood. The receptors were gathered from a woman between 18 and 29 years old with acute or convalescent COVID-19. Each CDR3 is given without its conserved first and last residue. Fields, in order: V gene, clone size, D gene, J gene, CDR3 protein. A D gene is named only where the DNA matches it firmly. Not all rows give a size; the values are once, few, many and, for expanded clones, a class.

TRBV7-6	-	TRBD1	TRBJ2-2	ASSFRTRDRVSANTGELF
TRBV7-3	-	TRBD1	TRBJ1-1	ASSFEGTGVAF
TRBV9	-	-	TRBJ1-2	ASSVQGAANYGYT
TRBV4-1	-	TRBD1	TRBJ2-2	ASSQYFGTGLGGELF
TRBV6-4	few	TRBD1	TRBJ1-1	ASSDPALGTVNTEAF
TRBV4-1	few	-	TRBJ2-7	ASSQEGNGGPGYEQY
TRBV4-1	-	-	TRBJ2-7	ASSQGGSDYEQY
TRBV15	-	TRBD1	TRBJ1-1	ATSSRGTGGTEAF
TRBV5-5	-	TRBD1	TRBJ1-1	ASSFVEGGVGTEAF
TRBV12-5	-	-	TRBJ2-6	ASGLYGGAGANVLT
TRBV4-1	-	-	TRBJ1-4	ASSQDIRGVEKLF
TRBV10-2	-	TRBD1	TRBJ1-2	ASSLGTANYGYT
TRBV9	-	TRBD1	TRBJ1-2	ASSLDRGDGYT
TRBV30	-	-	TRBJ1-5	AWSQWALPEGPQH